These 30 T cell receptor beta chains were sequenced from one sample in a study of blood T cells in healthy people across ages. A second PCR of about 7 to 11 cycles used a sample-barcoded 5' primer and a J-beta primer mix. TCRdb used MiXCR to reprocess the 5' RACE reads, holding one entry per CDR3 protein. The sample lists approximately 800,000 distinct CDR3 sequences, roughly 60% occurring once. Specimen: blood. These receptors came from a man aged 30 to 45 in good health.

The chain couples TRBV9 to TRBJ2-3; D unresolved. CDR1 SGDLS and CDR2 YYNGEE come from the germline V gene. Trimming cost V 1 base and J 2 bases, with 8 bases left between them. The CDR3 is 14 residues long. The DNA for the CDR3 is TGTGCCAGCAGCGTACAGCGTAACACAGATACGCAGTATTTT. It is translated as CASSVQRNTDTQYF.

This clonotype came up a few times. V usage is TRBV27 and J usage is TRBJ2-7; 7 nucleotides agree with TRBD1. Germline V gene data show CDR1 as MNHEY and CDR2 as SMNVEV (reference sequence). The CDR3 has 15 amino acids. V lost 1 base to trimming and J lost 2 bases; unmatched junction nucleotides: 5. Here the CDR3 reads CASSLFEGAPYEQYF. The CDR3 DNA is TGTGCCAGCAGTTTATTCGAGGGGGCCCCCTACGAGCAGTACTTC.

This clonotype has only a few counts. The rearrangement joins TRBV15 to TRBJ2-5; no firm D call. This CDR3 region has 13 residues. V was trimmed by 4 bases and J by 1 base, leaving 7 bases between them. Germline CDR1 and CDR2: LNHNV and YYDKDF (reference sequence). The CDR3 sequence: CATSNRVQETQYF. In DNA, the CDR3 is TGTGCCACCAGCAACAGAGTCCAAGAGACCCAGTACTTC.

This clonotype is a singleton in its sample. The chain joins TRBV6-2 or TRBV6-3 to TRBJ2-7; no reliable D call. Trimming shortened V by 6 bases and J by 6 bases, and 12 bases separated the two germline ends. The CDR3 totals 12 residues. Per germline, CDR1 MNHEY and CDR2 SVGEGT. CDR3 nucleotides: TGTGCCAGCAGCAGCCCGGTCCGCGAGCAGTACTTC. Residues: CASSSPVREQYF.

Only a few counts were recorded for this clonotype. This rearrangement joins TRBV20-1 to TRBJ2-7, with 7 bases identical to TRBD2. The V gene end was trimmed by 0 bases and the J gene end by 0 bases; junction bases not matched to a gene: 5. The germline V gene encodes CDR1 DFQATT and CDR2 SNEGSKA (reference sequence). The CDR3 consists of 15 residues. CDR3 DNA: TGCAGTGCTAGAGATCTAGCGGCCAGCTCCTACGAGCAGTACTTC. It specifies CSARDLAASSYEQYF.

This chain connects TRBV24-1 to TRBJ2-3, with TRBD2 as a possible D gene (5 bases). The CDR3 is 19 residues long. Per germline, CDR1 KGHDR and CDR2 SFDVKD. Trimming left V 7 bases short and J 0 bases short, with 25 bases between. The DNA of the CDR3 is TGTGCCACCAGGAGAATGCCGGGGAGCGGTAGTCCTAGCACAGATACGCAGTATTTT. Protein sequence: CATRRMPGSGSPSTDTQYF.

The J gene is TRBJ2-5, the V gene TRBV10-3, with TRBD2 matching 9 bases. Gene TRBJ2-7 matches the end of the DNA better, so the J call may be wrong. Germline V gene sequence: CDR1 ENHRY, CDR2 SYGVKD. The CDR3 has 15 residues. Here the CDR3 reads CAISEVPSGNHEQYF. CDR3 sequence (DNA): TGTGCCATCAGTGAGGTGCCTAGCGGGAACCACGAGCAGTACTTC.

This clonotype has only one observation. J is TRBJ2-4 and V is TRBV7-2, with 11 bases matching TRBD2. The last part of the DNA fits TRBJ2-7 better; the J call may be wrong. CDR3 length: 18 residues. CDR1 and CDR2 from the germline V gene are SGHTA and FQGNSA. DNA for the CDR3: TGTGCCAGCAGCTTAGCGCCCCCCGGGACTAGCGGCCGTAACGAGCAGTACTTC. It yields the protein CASSLAPPGTSGRNEQYF.

In its sample, this clonotype was seen a few times. DNA for the CDR3: TGTGCCACCAGCAGAGGTGGTTCTACCTACGAGCAGTACTTC. As protein: CATSRGGSTYEQYF. The rearrangement joins TRBV15 to TRBJ2-7; D is ambiguous. Trimming removed 1 base from V and 2 bases from J, with 9 bases in between. The CDR3 covers 14 residues. Germline CDR1 reads LNHNV; CDR2 reads YYDKDF (reference sequence).

The rearrangement uses TRBV11-2 and TRBJ2-3; D is possibly TRBD2 (5 bases). The CDR3 is 15 residues long. The V gene lost 1 base and the J gene lost 9 bases, with 17 bases spanning the gap. Looked up from germline, CDR1 is SGHAT and CDR2 is FQNNGV. The CDR3 sequence: CASSLVASQLTTQYF. CDR3 nucleotide sequence: TGTGCCAGCAGCTTAGTAGCGTCCCAACTCACGACGCAGTATTTT.

The V and J genes are TRBV6-1 and TRBJ1-2; no firm D call. Germline V gene lookup returns CDR1 MNHNS and CDR2 SASEGT. Trimming took 5 bases from V and 0 from J, leaving 10 bases between them. This CDR3 has 14 amino acids. The CDR3 reads CASSREQANYGYTF. CDR3 coding DNA: TGTGCCAGCAGTCGGGAACAAGCTAACTATGGCTACACCTTC.

Concerning this clonotype: Germline and junction disagree at one end, which may indicate a read error. The chain combines TRBV7-8 with TRBJ1-5, with D perhaps TRBD1 (5 bases). The CDR3 loop spans 13 amino acids. The germline gives CDR1 SGHVS, CDR2 FQNEAQ. CDR3 sequence (DNA): TGTGTCAGCAGCTTAGGGGCGGGGCAGCCCCAGCATTTT. Translating it yields CVSSLGAGQPQHF.

This chain links TRBV6-6 with TRBJ1-1, with D unresolved. Germline CDR1 is MNHNY and CDR2 is SVGAGI (reference sequence). The V end lost 6 bases, the J end lost 5 bases, and 10 bases lay between the germline ends. The CDR3 consists of 12 residues. The CDR3 DNA sequence: TGTGCCAGCAGATGGATCGAGACTGAAGCTTTCTTT. This sequence encodes CASRWIETEAFF.

CDR3 DNA: TGTGCCAGCAAACCGAGTGGGAATGAGCAGTTCTTC. This codes for CASKPSGNEQFF. V is TRBV2 and J is TRBJ2-1; D call uncertain. V lost 7 bases and J lost 7, with 11 bases in between. In germline, CDR1 is SNHLY, CDR2 FYNNEI. The CDR3 loop spans 12 amino acids. Full variable domain (missing parts from reference TRBV2 and TRBJ2-1): EPEVTQTPSHQVTQMGQEVILRCVPISNHLYFYWYRQILGQKVEFLVSFYNNEISEKSEIFDDQFSVERPDGSNFTLKIRSTKLEDSAMYFCASKPSGNEQFFGPGTRLTVL.

Only a few counts were recorded for this clonotype. The rearrangement links TRBV29-1 to TRBJ2-7; either TRBD1 or TRBD2 may fit D (6 bases each). There are 16 residues in the CDR3. Per the germline V gene, CDR1 is SQVTM and CDR2 is ANQGSEA. Deletions cut 0 bases from V and 4 bases from J, with 19 bases between. This chain's CDR3 is CSVEDRGRTGLYEQYF. CDR3 DNA sequence: TGCAGCGTTGAAGATCGGGGGAGAACAGGGTTGTACGAGCAGTACTTC.

This clonotype was picked up a small number of times. The chain combines TRBV29-1 with TRBJ1-2, with a tentative D call TRBD1 (6 bases). This CDR3 contains 12 residues. V dropped 7 bases and J dropped 5 bases, with 14 bases sitting between them. Germline V CDR1 and CDR2: SQVTM, ANQGSEA. DNA for the CDR3: TGCAGCGCTTACGGACAGCATTATGGCTACACCTTC. It translates to CSAYGQHYGYTF.

The rearrangement links TRBV14 to TRBJ2-4; a possible D gene is TRBD2 (5 bases). The CDR3 spans 14 residues. Deletions cut 3 bases from V and 8 bases from J, with 14 bases between. CDR1 is SGHDN, CDR2 FVKESK, per germline. CDR3 residues: CASSQYGGQDIQYF. The CDR3, as DNA: TGTGCCAGCAGCCAGTATGGAGGCCAGGACATTCAGTACTTC.

This clonotype was counted between two and nine times. The chain is built from TRBV20-1 and TRBJ2-3, with 7 bases fitting TRBD2. CDR1 and CDR2 from the germline V gene are DFQATT and SNEGSKA (reference sequence). This CDR3 is built from 15 residues. J gave up 0 bases and V 3 bases, and 6 bases lay outside the gene matches. The CDR3 DNA reads as TGCAGTGCTAGTTTCACTAGCGCTAGCACAGATACGCAGTATTTT. Translated, it gives CSASFTSASTDTQYF.

Regarding this clonotype: No conserved phenylalanine or tryptophan is present at the end of the CDR3, so a read error is the likely explanation. The genes are TRBV4-3 and TRBJ2-6; D is undetermined. There are 17 residues in the CDR3. The germline V gene encodes CDR1 LGHNA and CDR2 YSLEER. The ends were cut back, 1 base at V and 1 base at J, with 11 bases in the middle. CDR3 loop: CASSQGLRGSGANVLTV. For the CDR3, the DNA is TGCGCCAGCAGCCAAGGTCTGAGAGGATCTGGGGCCAACGTCCTGACTGTC.

The rearrangement links TRBV7-9 to TRBJ2-1, with D hard to call. From germline, CDR1 is SEHNR and CDR2 FQNEAQ (reference sequence). This CDR3 has 12 amino acids. Trimming cost V 5 bases and J 12 bases, with 14 bases left between them. The CDR3 protein is CASSLSLIGQFF. The CDR3 coding sequence is TGTGCCAGCAGCCTGAGCCTTATTGGGCAGTTCTTC.

This chain's CDR3 is CASSRGGGASYNEQFF. The DNA for the CDR3 is TGTGCCAGCAGCCGAGGCGGGGGGGCCTCCTACAATGAGCAGTTCTTC. The rearrangement joins TRBV3-1 to TRBJ2-1, with 9 nucleotides matching TRBD2. The germline V gene encodes CDR1 LGHDT and CDR2 YNNKEL (reference sequence). V gave up 4 bases and J gave up 0 bases; unmatched junction bases: 4. The CDR3 has 16 amino acids.

This chain links TRBV28 with TRBJ2-5; a possible D gene is TRBD1 (6 bases). The J call is uncertain, as TRBJ2-1 better fits the DNA end. CDR3 length: 14 amino acids. In germline, CDR1 is MDHEN, CDR2 SYDVKM. In nucleotides, the CDR3 is TGTGCCAGCAGCCGCACAGGGTTCCAAGAGACCCAGTTCTTC. It codes for CASSRTGFQETQFF.

This clonotype was counted only a few times. V usage is TRBV20-1 and J usage is TRBJ2-5; TRBD2 aligns across 7 bases. CDR1 and CDR2 from the germline V gene are DFQATT and SNEGSKA (reference sequence). This CDR3 spans 16 amino acids. With V trimmed by 2 bases and J by 0 bases, 9 bases remained unmatched. CDR3 in amino acids: CSARPILALYQETQYF. As DNA, the CDR3 is TGCAGTGCTAGACCGATACTAGCGCTATACCAAGAGACCCAGTACTTC.

This clonotype appeared a single time. This chain uses TRBV6-5 with TRBJ1-2; D ambiguous. The CDR3 length is 13 residues. Looked up from germline, CDR1 is MNHEY and CDR2 is SVGAGI. Trimming cost V 6 bases and J 4 bases, with 12 bases left between them. CDR3 residues: CASSAAGGYGYTF. In DNA, the CDR3 is TGTGCCAGCAGCGCCGCAGGAGGCTATGGCTACACCTTC.

This clonotype was seen only once. The chain recombines TRBV9 with TRBJ1-4, with TRBD1 matching over 7 bases. Germline V CDR1 and CDR2: SGDLS, YYNGEE. The V segment lost 3 bases and the J segment 2 bases; nucleotides outside the gene matches: 4. The CDR3 covers 15 residues. The CDR3 region is CASSGQGLTNEKLFF. CDR3 DNA sequence: TGTGCCAGCAGCGGACAGGGCCTGACTAATGAAAAACTGTTTTTT. Drawing the rest from reference TRBV9 and TRBJ1-4, the complete variable domain is DSGVTQTPKHLITATGQRVTLRCSPRSGDLSVYWYQQSLDQGLQFLIQYYNGEERAKGNILERFSAQQFPDLHSELNLSSLELGDSALYFCASSGQGLTNEKLFFGSGTQLSVL.

The chain couples TRBV7-6 to TRBJ2-7; D is undetermined. The CDR3 contains 13 residues. V was shortened by 5 bases and J by 2 bases, with 10 bases between the two germline ends. Germline V lookup: CDR1 SGHVS, CDR2 FNYEAQ. CDR3 nucleotides: TGTGCCAGCAGCCCACAAGAGGCCTACGAGCAGTACTTC. Its protein is CASSPQEAYEQYF.

The chain carries TRBV14 and TRBJ2-7; D unresolved. The J call may be wrong; the DNA end is better matched by TRBJ2-5. The CDR3 contains 14 residues. Looked up from germline, CDR1 is SGHDN and CDR2 is FVKESK. This CDR3 is CASSQYHWLETQYF. As DNA, the CDR3 is TGTGCCAGCAGCCAATACCACTGGTTGGAGACCCAGTACTTC.

The J gene is TRBJ2-5, the V gene TRBV24-1; tentative D call: TRBD1 (6 bases). CDR3 length: 16 amino acids. The V end was cut by 3 bases, the J end by 1 base, with 14 bases between. Germline CDR1 and CDR2: KGHDR and SFDVKD. The CDR3 protein is CATSDPGHSSQETQYF. CDR3 nucleotides: TGTGCCACCAGTGATCCGGGACACTCTTCCCAAGAGACCCAGTACTTC.

Regarding this clonotype: The junction departs from germline at one end; a sequencing error may be responsible. The chain is built from TRBV18 and TRBJ1-5; D uncertain. This CDR3 is built from 15 residues. CDR1 KGHSH and CDR2 LQKENI come from the germline V gene. CDR3 in amino acids: CASSPGRVGNRPQHF. CDR3 coding DNA: TGTGCCAGCTCACCGGGCCGGGTAGGGAATCGGCCCCAGCATTTT.

V usage is TRBV7-9 and J usage is TRBJ2-4; D is uncertain. The J call is uncertain, as TRBJ2-7 better fits the DNA end. CDR1 and CDR2 (germline): SEHNR, FQNEAQ (reference sequence). This CDR3 contains 13 residues. The chain's CDR3 is CASSPGTKHEQYF. The CDR3 nucleotides are TGTGCCAGCAGCCCCGGTACCAAACACGAGCAGTACTTC.